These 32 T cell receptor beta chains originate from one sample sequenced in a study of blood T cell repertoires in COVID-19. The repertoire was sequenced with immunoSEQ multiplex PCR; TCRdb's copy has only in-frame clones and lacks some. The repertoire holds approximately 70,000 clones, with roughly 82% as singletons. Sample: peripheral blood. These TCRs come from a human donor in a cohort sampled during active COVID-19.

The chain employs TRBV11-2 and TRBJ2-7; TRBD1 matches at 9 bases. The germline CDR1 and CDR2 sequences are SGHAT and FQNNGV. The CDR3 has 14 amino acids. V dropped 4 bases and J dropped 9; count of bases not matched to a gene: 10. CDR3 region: CASSSPGQGLGQYF. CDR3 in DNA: TGTGCCAGCAGCTCGCCGGGACAGGGCTTAGGGCAGTACTTC.

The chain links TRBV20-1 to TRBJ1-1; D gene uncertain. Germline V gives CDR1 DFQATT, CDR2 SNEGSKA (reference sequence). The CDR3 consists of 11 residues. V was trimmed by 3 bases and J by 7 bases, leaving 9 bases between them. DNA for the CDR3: TGCAGTGCTAGTGCGGGAATTGAAGCTTTCTTT. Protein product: CSASAGIEAFF.

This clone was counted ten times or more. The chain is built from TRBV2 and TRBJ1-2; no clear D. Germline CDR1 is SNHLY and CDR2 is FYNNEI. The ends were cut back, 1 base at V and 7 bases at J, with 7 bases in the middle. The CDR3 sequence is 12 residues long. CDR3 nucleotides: TGTGCCAGCAGTGAAGGACTCTCTGGCTACACCTTC. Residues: CASSEGLSGYTF.

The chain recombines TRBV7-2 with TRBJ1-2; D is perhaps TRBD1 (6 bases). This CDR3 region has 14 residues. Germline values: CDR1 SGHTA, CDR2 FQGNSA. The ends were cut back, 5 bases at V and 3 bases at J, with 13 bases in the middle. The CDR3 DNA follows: TGTGCCAGCAGCGCGTACGGGACACACTATGGCTACACCTTC. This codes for CASSAYGTHYGYTF.

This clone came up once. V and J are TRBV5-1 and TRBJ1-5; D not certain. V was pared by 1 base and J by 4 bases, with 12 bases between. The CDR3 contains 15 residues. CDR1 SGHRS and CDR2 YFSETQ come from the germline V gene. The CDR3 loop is CASSLLPSGNQPQHF. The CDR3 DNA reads TGCGCCAGCAGCTTGCTACCTTCGGGGAATCAGCCCCAGCATTTT.

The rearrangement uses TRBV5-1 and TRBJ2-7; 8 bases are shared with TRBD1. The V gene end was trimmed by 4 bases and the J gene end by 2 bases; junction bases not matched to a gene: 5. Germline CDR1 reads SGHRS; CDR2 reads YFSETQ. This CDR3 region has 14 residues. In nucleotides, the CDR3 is TGCGCCAGCAGCCCGGGACAGGCAGCCTACGAGCAGTACTTC. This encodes CASSPGQAAYEQYF.

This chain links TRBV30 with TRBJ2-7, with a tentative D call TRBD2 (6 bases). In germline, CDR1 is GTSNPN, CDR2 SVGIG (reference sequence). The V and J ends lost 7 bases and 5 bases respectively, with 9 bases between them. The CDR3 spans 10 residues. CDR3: CASEGNEQYF. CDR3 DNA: TGTGCCTCGGAGGGAAACGAGCAGTACTTC.

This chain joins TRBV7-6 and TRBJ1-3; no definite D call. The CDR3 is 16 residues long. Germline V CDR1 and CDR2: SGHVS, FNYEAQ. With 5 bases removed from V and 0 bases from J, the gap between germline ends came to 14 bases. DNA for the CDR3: TGTGCCAGCAGCCCCTTCCGCGGGAACTCTGGAAACACCATATATTTT. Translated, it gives CASSPFRGNSGNTIYF.

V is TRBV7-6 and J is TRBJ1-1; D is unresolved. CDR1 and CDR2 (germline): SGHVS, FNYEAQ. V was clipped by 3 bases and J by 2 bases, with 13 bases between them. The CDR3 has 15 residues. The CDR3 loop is CASSLEGSRNTEAFF. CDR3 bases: TGTGCCAGCAGCTTGGAGGGTTCGAGAAACACTGAAGCTTTCTTT.

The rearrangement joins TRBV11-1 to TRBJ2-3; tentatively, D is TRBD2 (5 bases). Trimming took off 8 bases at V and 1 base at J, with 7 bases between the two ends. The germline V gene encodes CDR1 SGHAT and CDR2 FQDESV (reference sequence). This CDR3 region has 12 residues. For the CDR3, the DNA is TGTGCCAGCGAGGGCCGCACAGATACGCAGTATTTT. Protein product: CASEGRTDTQYF.

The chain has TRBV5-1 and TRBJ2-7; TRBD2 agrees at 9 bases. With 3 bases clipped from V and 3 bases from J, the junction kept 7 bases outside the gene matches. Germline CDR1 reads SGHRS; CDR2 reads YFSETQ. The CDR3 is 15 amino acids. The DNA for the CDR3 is TGCGCCAGCAGCTCAACAGCGGGGGGCCTCTACGAGCAGTACTTC. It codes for CASSSTAGGLYEQYF.

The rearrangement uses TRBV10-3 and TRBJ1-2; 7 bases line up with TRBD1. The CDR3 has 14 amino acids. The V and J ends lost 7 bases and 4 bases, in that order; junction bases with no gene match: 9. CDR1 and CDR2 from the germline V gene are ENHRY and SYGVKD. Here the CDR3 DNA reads TGTGCCATCAAAACAGGGGACGGAAGCTATGGCTACACCTTC. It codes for CAIKTGDGSYGYTF.

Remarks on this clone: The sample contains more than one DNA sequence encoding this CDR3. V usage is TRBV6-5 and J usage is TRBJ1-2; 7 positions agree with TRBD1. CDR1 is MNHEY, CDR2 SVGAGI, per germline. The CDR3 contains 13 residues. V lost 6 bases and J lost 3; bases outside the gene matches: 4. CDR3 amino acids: CASRRTGDYGYTF. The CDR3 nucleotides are TGTGCCAGCAGGCGGACAGGCGACTATGGCTACACCTTC.

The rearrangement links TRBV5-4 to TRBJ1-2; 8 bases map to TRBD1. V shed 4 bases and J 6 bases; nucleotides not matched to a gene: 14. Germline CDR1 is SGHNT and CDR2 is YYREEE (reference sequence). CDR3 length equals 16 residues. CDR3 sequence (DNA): TGTGCCAGCAGCGTTCCTGGACAGGGTAAAATTAATGGCTACACCTTC. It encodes CASSVPGQGKINGYTF.

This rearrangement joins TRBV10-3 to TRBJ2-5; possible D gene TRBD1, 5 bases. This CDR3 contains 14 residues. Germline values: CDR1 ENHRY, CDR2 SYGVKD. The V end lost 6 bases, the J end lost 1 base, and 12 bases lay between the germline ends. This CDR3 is CAISALQGQETQYF. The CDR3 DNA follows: TGTGCCATCAGCGCATTGCAGGGCCAAGAGACCCAGTACTTC.

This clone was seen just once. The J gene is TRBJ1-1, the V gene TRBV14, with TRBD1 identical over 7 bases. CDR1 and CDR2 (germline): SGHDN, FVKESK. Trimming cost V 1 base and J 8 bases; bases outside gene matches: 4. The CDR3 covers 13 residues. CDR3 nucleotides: TGTGCCAGCAGCCAAGGGGACAGCCCGGAAGCTTTCTTT. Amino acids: CASSQGDSPEAFF.

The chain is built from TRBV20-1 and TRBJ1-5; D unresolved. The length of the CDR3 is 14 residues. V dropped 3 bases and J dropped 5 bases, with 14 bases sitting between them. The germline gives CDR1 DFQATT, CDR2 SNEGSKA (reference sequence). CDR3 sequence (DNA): TGCAGTGCTAGTCGTCGGAGAACTGATCAGCCCCAGCATTTT. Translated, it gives CSASRRRTDQPQHF.

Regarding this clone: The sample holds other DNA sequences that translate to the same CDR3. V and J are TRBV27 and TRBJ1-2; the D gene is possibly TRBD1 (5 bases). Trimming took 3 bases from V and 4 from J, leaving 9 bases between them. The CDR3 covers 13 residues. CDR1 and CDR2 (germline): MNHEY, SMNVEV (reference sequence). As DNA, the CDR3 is TGTGCCAGCAGTTTGGGAGGGGCCTATGGCTACACCTTC. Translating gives CASSLGGAYGYTF.

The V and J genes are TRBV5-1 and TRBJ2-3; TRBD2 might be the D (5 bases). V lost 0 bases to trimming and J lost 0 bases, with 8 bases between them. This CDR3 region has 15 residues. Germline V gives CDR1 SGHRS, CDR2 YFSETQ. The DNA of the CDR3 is TGCGCCAGCAGCTTGGAACCGGGGAGCACAGATACGCAGTATTTT. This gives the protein CASSLEPGSTDTQYF. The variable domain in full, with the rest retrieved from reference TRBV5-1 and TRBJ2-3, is KAGVTQTPRYLIKTRGQQVTLSCSPISGHRSVSWYQQTPGQGLQFLFEYFSETQRNKGNFPGRFSGRQFSNSRSEMNVSTLELGDSALYLCASSLEPGSTDTQYFGPGTRLTVL.

The chain's CDR3 is CASRVGRGLETQYF. In DNA form, the CDR3 reads TGTGCCAGCAGGGTCGGACGGGGACTAGAGACCCAGTACTTC. The V and J genes are TRBV7-9 and TRBJ2-5; a weak D match, TRBD2 (6 bases). Germline V CDR1 and CDR2: SEHNR, FQNEAQ (reference sequence). This CDR3 is 14 amino acids long. Trimming cost V 6 bases and J 4 bases, with 15 bases left between them.

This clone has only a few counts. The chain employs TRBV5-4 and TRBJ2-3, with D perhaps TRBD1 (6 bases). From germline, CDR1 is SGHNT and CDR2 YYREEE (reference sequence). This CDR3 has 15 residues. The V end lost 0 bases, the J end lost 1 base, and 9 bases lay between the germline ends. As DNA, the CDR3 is TGTGCCAGCAGCTTGGGGGGGCGACGCACAGATACGCAGTATTTT. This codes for CASSLGGRRTDTQYF.

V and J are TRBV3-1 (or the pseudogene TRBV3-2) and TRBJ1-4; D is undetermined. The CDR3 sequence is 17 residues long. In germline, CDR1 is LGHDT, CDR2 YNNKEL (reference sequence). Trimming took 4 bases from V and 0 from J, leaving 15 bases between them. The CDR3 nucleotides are TGTGCCAGCAGCCCCCGGGCAGGTAGCGCAACTAATGAAAAACTGTTTTTT. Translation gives CASSPRAGSATNEKLFF.

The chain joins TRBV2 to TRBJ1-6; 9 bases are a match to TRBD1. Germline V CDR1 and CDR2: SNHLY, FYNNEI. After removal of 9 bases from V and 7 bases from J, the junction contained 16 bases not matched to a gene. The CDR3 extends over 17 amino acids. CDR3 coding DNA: TGTGCCAGTGAGGGTCTGACAGGGGGAAAGGGAAATTCACCCCTCCACTTT. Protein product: CASEGLTGGKGNSPLHF.

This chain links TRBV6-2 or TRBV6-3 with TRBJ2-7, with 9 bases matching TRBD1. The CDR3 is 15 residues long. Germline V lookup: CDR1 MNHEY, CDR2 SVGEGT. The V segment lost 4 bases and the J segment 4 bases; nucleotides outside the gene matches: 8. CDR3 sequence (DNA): TGTGCCAGCAGTTCCATCGGGACAGGGAGTTACGAGCAGTACTTC. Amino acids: CASSSIGTGSYEQYF.

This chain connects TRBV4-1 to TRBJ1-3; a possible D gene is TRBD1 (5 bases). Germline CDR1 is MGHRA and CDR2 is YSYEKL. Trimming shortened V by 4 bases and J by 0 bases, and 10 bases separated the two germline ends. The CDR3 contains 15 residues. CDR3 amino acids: CASSPQGNSGNTIYF. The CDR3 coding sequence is TGCGCCAGCAGCCCCCAGGGTAACTCTGGAAACACCATATATTTT.

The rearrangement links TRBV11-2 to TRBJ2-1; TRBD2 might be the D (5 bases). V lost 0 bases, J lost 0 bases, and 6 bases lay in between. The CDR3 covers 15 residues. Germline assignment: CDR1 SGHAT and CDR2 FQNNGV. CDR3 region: CASSLDGDSYNEQFF. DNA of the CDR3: TGTGCCAGCAGCTTAGACGGGGACTCCTACAATGAGCAGTTCTTC.

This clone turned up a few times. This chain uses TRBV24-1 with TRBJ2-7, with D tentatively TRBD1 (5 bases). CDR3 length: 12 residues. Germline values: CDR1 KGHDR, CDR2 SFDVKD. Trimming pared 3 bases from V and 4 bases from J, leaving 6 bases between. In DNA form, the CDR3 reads TGTGCCACCAGTGATACAGGTTACGAGCAGTACTTC. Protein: CATSDTGYEQYF.

CDR3 in DNA: TGTGCCAGCAGTTACTGGTCCAGGGCTAATGAAAAACTGTTTTTT. It is translated as CASSYWSRANEKLFF. The rearrangement uses TRBV6-2 or TRBV6-3 and TRBJ1-4; the D gene is possibly TRBD1 (5 bases). With 1 base removed from V and 3 bases from J, the gap between germline ends came to 9 bases. Germline values: CDR1 MNHEY, CDR2 SVGEGT. This CDR3 region has 15 residues.

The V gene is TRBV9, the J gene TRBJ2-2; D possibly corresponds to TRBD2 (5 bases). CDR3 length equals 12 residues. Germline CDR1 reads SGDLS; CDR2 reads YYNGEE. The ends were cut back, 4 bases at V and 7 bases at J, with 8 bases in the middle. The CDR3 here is CASSSEGGELFF. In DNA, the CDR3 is TGTGCCAGCAGCTCTGAGGGCGGGGAGCTGTTTTTT.

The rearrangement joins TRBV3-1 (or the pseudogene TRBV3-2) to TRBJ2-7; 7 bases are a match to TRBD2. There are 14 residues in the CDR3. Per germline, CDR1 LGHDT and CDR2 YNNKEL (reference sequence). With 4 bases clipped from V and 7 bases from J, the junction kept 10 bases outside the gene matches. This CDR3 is CASSRSGTTLEQYF. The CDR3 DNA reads TGTGCCAGCAGCCGAAGCGGGACCACCTTGGAGCAGTACTTC.

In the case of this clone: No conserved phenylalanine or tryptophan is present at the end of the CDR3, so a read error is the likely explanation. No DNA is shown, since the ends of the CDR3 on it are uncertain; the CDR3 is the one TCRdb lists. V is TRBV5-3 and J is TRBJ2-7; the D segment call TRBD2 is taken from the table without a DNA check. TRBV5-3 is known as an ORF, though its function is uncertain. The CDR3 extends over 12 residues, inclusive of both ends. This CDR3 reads CARSPIHHTPPG.

CDR3 sequence (DNA): TGTGCCAGCTCACCGCAGACAGGGACTAATGAAAAACTGTTTTTT. Protein: CASSPQTGTNEKLFF. The rearrangement uses TRBV18 and TRBJ1-4; 7 nucleotides align to TRBD1. Per germline, CDR1 KGHSH and CDR2 LQKENI. Trimming cost V 3 bases and J 2 bases; bases outside gene matches: 3. The CDR3 consists of 15 residues.